One and the same sample provided the 9 T cell receptor beta chains below, sequenced in a study of cytomegalovirus exposure and HLA in healthy donors (TCRdb year 2017). The library was built by means of the immunoSEQ multiplex PCR assay. A mixture of 60 forward primers for TCR Vbeta segments and 13 reverse primers for TCR Jbeta segments was used in the multiplex PCR. What TCRdb holds here is the immuneACCESS table cut down to in-frame rearrangements. Part of the clones is not present; checked against another copy, under half of the missing clones reflect an unresolved V gene, and the others are unexplained. For this sample the table gives about 150,000 clones, of which approximately 81% were detected only once. Together, the top ten hold 1% of the sample. The sequenced material came from PBMCs. These receptors were collected from a boy aged 2 to 10 in good health and CMV-seronegative.

The rearrangement uses TRBV11-2 and TRBJ2-2; TRBD2 matches at 14 bases. Trimming cost V 3 bases and J 1 base; bases outside gene matches: 1. This CDR3 is 17 amino acids long. Germline lookup yields CDR1 SGHAT and CDR2 FQNNGV. CDR3 coding DNA: TGTGCCAGCAGCTTCGGACTAGCGGGAGGGAACACCGGGGAGCTGTTTTTT. It translates to CASSFGLAGGNTGELFF.

This chain uses TRBV11-2 with TRBJ2-5; the D gene is possibly TRBD1 (5 bases). The CDR3 runs to 16 residues. Germline assignment: CDR1 SGHAT and CDR2 FQNNGV. V gave up 4 bases and J gave up 5 bases, with 20 bases separating them. The CDR3 loop is CASSSPGAGWAETQYF. DNA of the CDR3: TGTGCCAGCAGCTCTCCAGGCGCAGGGTGGGCGGAGACCCAGTACTTC.

With regard to this clone: The sample carries other DNA sequences with the same CDR3. The J gene is TRBJ2-5, the V gene TRBV7-9; possibly TRBD2 for D (5 bases). The CDR3 loop spans 11 amino acids. V gave up 5 bases and J gave up 4 bases, with 5 bases separating them. CDR1 SEHNR and CDR2 FQNEAQ come from the germline V gene (reference sequence). The chain's CDR3 is CASSGGETQYF. CDR3 nucleotide sequence: TGTGCCAGCAGCGGAGGAGAGACCCAGTACTTC.

The chain combines TRBV5-1 with TRBJ1-1; D is possibly TRBD1 (6 bases). Germline V gene data show CDR1 as SGHRS and CDR2 as YFSETQ. V was pared by 0 bases and J by 4 bases, with 10 bases between. The CDR3 runs 14 residues. For the CDR3, the DNA is TGCGCCAGCAGCTTGGGGCAGGGGCTCACTGAAGCTTTCTTT. Translated, it gives CASSLGQGLTEAFF.

The rearrangement links TRBV5-4 to TRBJ2-3, with unresolved D. This CDR3 is built from 14 residues. Looked up from germline, CDR1 is SGHNT and CDR2 is YYREEE (reference sequence). V lost 0 bases to trimming and J lost 2 bases, with 7 bases between them. Written as DNA, the CDR3 is TGTGCCAGCAGCTTGGAACTTTCCACAGATACGCAGTATTTT. Translation: CASSLELSTDTQYF.

The chain recombines TRBV7-6 with TRBJ1-4, with a possible D match to TRBD1 (5 bases). V lost 5 bases to trimming and J lost 5 bases, with 15 bases between them. This CDR3 spans 15 amino acids. The germline gives CDR1 SGHVS, CDR2 FNYEAQ. This CDR3 is CASSPADSENEKLFF. CDR3 coding DNA: TGTGCCAGCAGCCCCGCCGACAGTGAAAATGAAAAACTGTTTTTT.

This clone was observed a handful of times. One junction end does not reproduce the germline sequence, and a read error may be involved. The gene calls are TRBV7-9 and TRBJ2-7; D ambiguous. Germline V CDR1 and CDR2: SEHNR, FQNEAQ (reference sequence). This CDR3 has 12 amino acids. The CDR3: CSSSPQPYEQYF. Written as DNA, the CDR3 is TGTTCCAGCAGCCCACAACCCTACGAGCAGTACTTC.

The V call is TRBV18, the J call TRBJ2-2, with a possible D match to TRBD2 (6 bases). The CDR3 covers 16 residues. Trimming pared 1 base from V and 0 bases from J, leaving 9 bases between. Germline V gene lookup returns CDR1 KGHSH and CDR2 LQKENI. DNA for the CDR3: TGTGCCAGCTCACCACTCGGGGGACCGAACACCGGGGAGCTGTTTTTT. Protein sequence: CASSPLGGPNTGELFF.

The chain joins TRBV5-4 to TRBJ1-4; tentatively, D is TRBD1 (6 bases). From germline, CDR1 is SGHNT and CDR2 YYREEE (reference sequence). V was trimmed by 2 bases and J by 2 bases, leaving 7 bases between them. The CDR3 contains 14 residues. CDR3: CASSLQGTNEKLFF. The CDR3 DNA reads TGTGCCAGCAGCTTACAGGGTACTAATGAAAAACTGTTTTTT.